These 27 T cell receptor beta chains originate from one sample sequenced in a study of CD8 T cells in Susac syndrome. Random hexamers were used to reverse transcribe the RNA input (0.5 to 1 ug). MiXCR, applied by TCRdb to the immunoSEQ multiplex PCR reads, yields one record per CDR3 protein. The data show roughly 190,000 distinct CDR3 sequences, around 96% seen once. The sequenced sample was CD4+ T cells from PBMCs. The receptor source for this set is a human donor in good health.

The chain recombines TRBV15 with TRBJ1-5; unclear D gene. Germline V gene lookup returns CDR1 LNHNV and CDR2 YYDKDF (reference sequence). CDR3 length equals 12 residues. V lost 0 bases to trimming and J lost 8 bases, with 5 bases between them. CDR3 nucleotides: TGTGCCACCAGCAGAGATCGCGAGCCCCAGCATTTT. Amino acid sequence: CATSRDREPQHF.

The V gene is TRBV6-1, the J gene TRBJ2-6; no firm D call. Germline V gene sequence: CDR1 MNHNS, CDR2 SASEGT. The CDR3 runs to 15 residues. V lost 2 bases, J lost 2 bases, and 7 bases lay in between. CDR3 DNA: TGTGCCAGCAGTGAACAGCACCCTGGGGCCAACGTCCTGACTTTC. Translation: CASSEQHPGANVLTF.

The V gene is TRBV11-1, the J gene TRBJ2-1; D is possibly TRBD1 or TRBD2 (6 bases each). Germline lookup yields CDR1 SGHAT and CDR2 FQDESV (reference sequence). This CDR3 comprises 12 residues. The V and J ends lost 10 bases and 10 bases respectively, with 17 bases between them. The CDR3 is CATEGGAEEQFF. CDR3 in DNA: TGTGCCACGGAGGGGGGCGCGGAAGAGCAGTTCTTC. Using reference TRBV11-1 and TRBJ2-1 for the parts outside the CDR3, the full variable domain is EAEVAQSPRYKITEKSQAVAFWCDPISGHATLYWYRQILGQGPELLVQFQDESVVDDSQLPKDRFSAERLKGVDSTLKIQPAELGDSAMYLCATEGGAEEQFFGPGTRLTVL.

The chain joins TRBV15 to TRBJ2-2; D ambiguous. CDR1 and CDR2 from the germline V gene are LNHNV and YYDKDF (reference sequence). The CDR3 consists of 12 residues. V was clipped by 5 bases and J by 3 bases, with 4 bases between them. The CDR3 region has the DNA TGTGCCACCAGCGACTACACCGGGGAGCTGTTTTTT. Amino acid sequence: CATSDYTGELFF.

V and J are TRBV29-1 and TRBJ2-1, with 8 nucleotides matching TRBD2. The CDR3 has 14 residues. V shed 3 bases and J 3 bases; nucleotides not matched to a gene: 4. CDR1 SQVTM and CDR2 ANQGSEA come from the germline V gene. The CDR3 nucleotides are TGCAGCGTTGAGGCGGGAGGATACTACAATGAGCAGTTCTTC. Translation: CSVEAGGYYNEQFF.

The chain combines TRBV6-5 with TRBJ1-2; a possible D gene is TRBD1 (5 bases). The CDR3 spans 14 residues. V shed 5 bases and J shed 4 bases, with 14 bases lying between them. Germline V gene data show CDR1 as MNHEY and CDR2 as SVGAGI. This chain's CDR3 is CASSERTGPYGYTF. CDR3 bases: TGTGCCAGCAGTGAAAGAACAGGCCCCTATGGCTACACCTTC.

The chain couples TRBV5-1 to TRBJ2-3, with TRBD2 matching 13 bases. Per germline, CDR1 SGHRS and CDR2 YFSETQ. The CDR3 consists of 17 residues. The ends lost 4 bases at V and 2 bases at J; junction bases unmatched: 7. The CDR3 reads CASSPRTSGSPTDTQYF. CDR3 DNA: TGCGCCAGCAGCCCCAGGACTAGCGGGAGTCCCACAGATACGCAGTATTTT.

The CDR3 DNA reads TGCAGTGCTGGCCCCGGGACAAGGGATCAGCCCCAGCATTTT. Residues: CSAGPGTRDQPQHF. This sequence joins TRBV20-1 and TRBJ1-5, with D maybe TRBD1 (6 bases). The ends were cut back, 5 bases at V and 5 bases at J, with 16 bases in the middle. Germline V CDR1 and CDR2: DFQATT, SNEGSKA (reference sequence). The CDR3 is 14 residues long.

The chain joins TRBV7-9 to TRBJ2-4, with D unclear. This CDR3 contains 13 residues. From germline, CDR1 is SEHNR and CDR2 FQNEAQ (reference sequence). Trimming pared 0 bases from V and 8 bases from J, leaving 8 bases between. The CDR3 bases are TGTGCCAGCAGCTTAGCGGGTGAAGACATTCAGTACTTC. Its translation is CASSLAGEDIQYF.

CDR3 loop: CSATRASYNEQFF. Here the CDR3 DNA reads TGCAGTGCTACACGGGCCTCCTACAATGAGCAGTTCTTC. The chain joins TRBV20-1 to TRBJ2-1; D is undetermined. V was shortened by 4 bases and J by 0 bases, with 7 bases between the two germline ends. This CDR3 spans 13 amino acids. CDR1 DFQATT and CDR2 SNEGSKA come from the germline V gene (reference sequence).

This chain joins TRBV7-2 and TRBJ2-3, with 15 bases matching TRBD2. Germline lookup yields CDR1 SGHTA and CDR2 FQGNSA. The junction had 8 bases not matched to a gene; V was cut back by 0 bases and J by 4 bases. The CDR3 runs 19 residues. The CDR3 bases are TGTGCCAGCAGCTTAGCGGGACTAGCGGGAGGAAGGGGTGCAGATACGCAGTATTTT. As protein: CASSLAGLAGGRGADTQYF.

The rearrangement joins TRBV7-8 to TRBJ1-2; D ambiguous. The CDR3 extends over 12 amino acids. CDR1 SGHVS and CDR2 FQNEAQ come from the germline V gene. The V end was cut by 4 bases, the J end by 3 bases, with 6 bases between. The CDR3 DNA reads as TGTGCCAGCAGCTGGGGTGACTATGGCTACACCTTC. Translating it yields CASSWGDYGYTF. Using reference TRBV7-8 and TRBJ1-2 for the parts outside the CDR3, the full variable domain is GAGVSQSPRYKVAKRGQDVALRCDPISGHVSLFWYQQALGQGPEFLTYFQNEAQLDKSGLPSDRFFAERPEGSVSTLKIQRTQQEDSAVYLCASSWGDYGYTFGSGTRLTVV.

This sequence joins TRBV30 and TRBJ2-7, with D hard to call. Trimming pared 5 bases from V and 0 bases from J, leaving 11 bases between. Germline-derived CDR1 and CDR2 are GTSNPN and SVGIG (reference sequence). The CDR3 has 13 amino acids. The CDR3 coding sequence is TGTGCCTGGCTGTCAAGGAGCTCCTACGAGCAGTACTTC. This encodes CAWLSRSSYEQYF.

The CDR3 here is CASQRDHEQYF. Here the CDR3 DNA reads TGTGCCAGCCAACGGGATCACGAGCAGTACTTC. The chain combines TRBV6-5 with TRBJ2-7, with D possibly TRBD2 on 5 matching bases. Per germline, CDR1 MNHEY and CDR2 SVGAGI. The CDR3 sequence is 11 residues long. V shed 8 bases and J shed 5 bases, with 10 bases lying between them.

The chain recombines TRBV25-1 with TRBJ2-3, with D uncertain. CDR3 size: 15 residues. CDR1 and CDR2 from the germline V gene are MGHDK and SYGVNS. Trimming left V 0 bases short and J 0 bases short, with 7 bases between. CDR3 in DNA: TGTGCCAGCAGTGAATATGAGCGAAGCACAGATACGCAGTATTTT. Protein: CASSEYERSTDTQYF. The variable domain in full, completed from reference TRBV25-1 and TRBJ2-3, reads EADIYQTPRYLVIGTGKKITLECSQTMGHDKMYWYQQDPGMELHLIHYSYGVNSTEKGDLSSESTVSRIRTEHFPLTLESARPSHTSQYLCASSEYERSTDTQYFGPGTRLTVL.

The chain combines TRBV27 with TRBJ1-1; no clear D. V was shortened by 4 bases and J by 8 bases, with 11 bases between the two germline ends. Germline CDR1 reads MNHEY; CDR2 reads SMNVEV (reference sequence). This CDR3 spans 12 amino acids. The CDR3 sequence: CASSSLMGEAFF. Written as DNA, the CDR3 is TGTGCCAGCAGTTCGTTGATGGGCGAAGCTTTCTTT.

The chain employs TRBV3-1 and TRBJ2-4; unclear D gene. V gave up 2 bases and J gave up 1 base, with 12 bases separating them. The germline V gene encodes CDR1 LGHDT and CDR2 YNNKEL (reference sequence). The length of the CDR3 is 16 residues. DNA for the CDR3: TGTGCCAGCAGCCAACGGACGGCTTGGGCCAAAAACATTCAGTACTTC. Translating gives CASSQRTAWAKNIQYF.

The chain employs TRBV15 and TRBJ1-2; perhaps TRBD1 as D (5 bases). With 4 bases removed from V and 2 bases from J, the gap between germline ends came to 14 bases. Germline CDR1 LNHNV, CDR2 YYDKDF (reference sequence). The CDR3 runs 15 residues. The CDR3 spells CATSKRGRANYGYTF. In DNA form, the CDR3 reads TGTGCCACCAGCAAGAGGGGCAGGGCCAACTATGGCTACACCTTC.

The V and J genes are TRBV20-1 and TRBJ2-1, with D uncertain. With 0 bases removed from V and 9 bases from J, the gap between germline ends came to 6 bases. Germline CDR1 and CDR2: DFQATT and SNEGSKA (reference sequence). CDR3 size: 11 residues. The CDR3 DNA sequence: TGCAGTGCTAGAGATTCGGGTGAGCAGTTCTTC. Its protein product is CSARDSGEQFF.

This chain uses TRBV6-5 with TRBJ1-2, with D tentatively TRBD1 (5 bases). The CDR3 spans 13 residues. With 5 bases removed from V and 5 bases from J, the gap between germline ends came to 12 bases. Germline CDR1 is MNHEY and CDR2 is SVGAGI. The CDR3 sequence is CASSVGDKYGYTF. For the CDR3, the DNA is TGTGCCAGCAGTGTGGGGGATAAATATGGCTACACCTTC.

The chain combines TRBV27 with TRBJ2-3; D is possibly TRBD2 (5 bases). The CDR3 covers 15 residues. CDR1 MNHEY and CDR2 SMNVEV come from the germline V gene (reference sequence). Trimming stripped 3 bases from V and 4 bases from J, with 14 bases between. For the CDR3, the DNA is TGTGCCAGCAGTTTCTTTGGTGGGAGCTCAGATACGCAGTATTTT. Translating gives CASSFFGGSSDTQYF.

The CDR3 sequence: CSATRTVGSEQFF. Written as DNA, the CDR3 is TGCAGTGCTACGCGGACAGTAGGCAGTGAGCAGTTCTTC. The rearrangement links TRBV20-1 to TRBJ2-1, with D perhaps matching TRBD1 (6 bases). From germline, CDR1 is DFQATT and CDR2 SNEGSKA (reference sequence). V was shortened by 4 bases and J by 9 bases, with 16 bases between the two germline ends. This CDR3 contains 13 residues.

This clonotype appeared once. This chain joins TRBV11-2 and TRBJ2-1, with 9 bases identical to TRBD2. The CDR3 contains 16 residues. The germline CDR1 and CDR2 sequences are SGHAT and FQNNGV. V lost 5 bases, J lost 12 bases, and 17 bases stayed unmatched. CDR3 amino acids: CASSIAKGLADDWQFF. DNA of the CDR3: TGTGCCAGCAGCATTGCCAAGGGACTAGCCGACGACTGGCAGTTCTTC.

The chain joins TRBV2 to TRBJ2-7; 8 nucleotides align to TRBD2. The junction had 5 bases not matched to a gene; V was cut back by 2 bases and J by 2 bases. In germline, CDR1 is SNHLY, CDR2 FYNNEI. This CDR3 region has 15 residues. As DNA, the CDR3 is TGTGCCAGCAGTGAAAGGAGCGGGAGAACCTACGAGCAGTACTTC. It translates to CASSERSGRTYEQYF.

This sequence joins TRBV6-2 or TRBV6-3 and TRBJ1-2, with TRBD1 matching 8 bases. CDR1 and CDR2 (germline): MNHEY, SVGEGT. Trimming removed 0 bases from V and 3 bases from J; junction bases left unmatched: 3. The CDR3 length is 15 residues. Here the CDR3 reads CASSYSDRVDYGYTF. The CDR3 DNA reads TGTGCCAGCAGTTACTCGGACAGGGTGGACTATGGCTACACCTTC.

The V gene is TRBV30, the J gene TRBJ1-1; D remains unclear. Trimming stripped 4 bases from V and 5 bases from J, with 17 bases between. Germline V lookup: CDR1 GTSNPN, CDR2 SVGIG (reference sequence). The CDR3 covers 14 residues. The CDR3 reads CAWNRNQGGTEAFF. DNA for the CDR3: TGTGCCTGGAATCGGAACCAAGGCGGGACTGAAGCTTTCTTT.

The chain recombines TRBV18 with TRBJ2-7; 8 positions agree with TRBD1. The junction had 6 bases not matched to a gene; V was cut back by 2 bases and J by 3 bases. CDR1 and CDR2 from the germline V gene are KGHSH and LQKENI. The CDR3 runs 15 residues. CDR3 nucleotide sequence: TGTGCCAGCTCACCAAATTCAGGGGGCGGCTACGAGCAGTACTTC. Amino acids: CASSPNSGGGYEQYF.